The 13 T cell receptor beta chains presented below share a single source sample, sequenced in a study of blood T cells in healthy people across ages. Primers used in a second PCR of about 6 to 11 cycles were a sample-barcoded 5' primer and a J-beta primer mix. TCRdb independently ran MiXCR on the 5' RACE reads; one entry per CDR3 protein. The sample records more than 900,000 distinct CDR3 sequences, about 29% being singletons. These sequences were also reported in another study, on T cells of mothers and their children.

Material: blood. These receptors were collected from a woman between 40 and 55 years old in good health.

The rearrangement uses TRBV28 and TRBJ1-2, with D unresolved. The CDR3 covers 12 residues. Trimming took off 4 bases at V and 3 bases at J, with 6 bases between the two ends. Germline lookup yields CDR1 MDHEN and CDR2 SYDVKM. The chain's CDR3 is CASSSQDYGYTF. The CDR3 coding sequence is TGTGCCAGCAGTTCCCAAGACTATGGCTACACCTTC.

The J gene is TRBJ2-1, the V gene TRBV4-1; D is uncertain. The ends were cut back, 0 bases at V and 6 bases at J, with 12 bases in the middle. Germline V lookup: CDR1 MGHRA, CDR2 YSYEKL. The CDR3 totals 15 residues. CDR3 loop: CASSQDGSGRNEQFF. DNA for the CDR3: TGCGCCAGCAGCCAAGATGGGTCCGGTCGCAATGAGCAGTTCTTC.

This clonotype has just a few counts. This sequence joins TRBV6-2 or TRBV6-3 and TRBJ1-2; D unresolved. Per germline, CDR1 MNHEY and CDR2 SVGEGT. The CDR3 runs 13 residues. Trimming took 8 bases from V and 8 from J, leaving 18 bases between them. The CDR3 bases are TGTGCCAGCCGGGCCCTCCTGGTGAGAGGCTACACCTTC. This sequence encodes CASRALLVRGYTF.

This clonotype was detected only a few times. V and J are TRBV7-8 and TRBJ2-7, with a tentative D call TRBD2 (6 bases). Between the trimmed V and J ends, which lost 2 bases and 0 bases, there was a span of 14 bases. The CDR3 sequence is 16 residues long. The germline CDR1 and CDR2 sequences are SGHVS and FQNEAQ. The CDR3, as DNA: TGTGCCAGCAGCTTACATTTAGCGGAAAGCTCCTACGAGCAGTACTTC. Its protein product is CASSLHLAESSYEQYF.

This clonotype has only a few counts. The rearrangement joins TRBV11-1 to TRBJ2-7; D call uncertain. V lost 4 bases, J lost 6 bases, and 10 bases lay in between. The germline gives CDR1 SGHAT, CDR2 FQDESV (reference sequence). The CDR3 length is 12 residues. The CDR3 DNA sequence: TGTGCCAGCAGCTCCGCTTTTGGCGAGCAGTACTTC. It encodes CASSSAFGEQYF.

In this sample, this clonotype turned up a few times. Here the CDR3 reads CASSQDGTQLQFF. CDR3 nucleotides: TGCGCCAGCAGCCAAGATGGGACTCAACTGCAGTTCTTC. The chain joins TRBV4-3 to TRBJ2-1, with D perhaps matching TRBD2 (6 bases). The V end lost 0 bases, the J end lost 12 bases, and 12 bases lay between the germline ends. This CDR3 contains 13 residues. Germline V lookup: CDR1 LGHNA, CDR2 YSLEER.

This clonotype has more than one count but fewer than ten. The chain recombines TRBV19 with TRBJ1-1; D is ambiguous. The V gene's germline CDR1 is LNHDA and CDR2 SQIVND (reference sequence). This CDR3 contains 13 residues. V was clipped by 6 bases and J by 1 base, with 9 bases between them. The CDR3 DNA sequence: TGTGCCAGTAGATTTCGGGGGAACACTGAAGCTTTCTTT. Translating it yields CASRFRGNTEAFF.

The chain joins TRBV3-1 to TRBJ2-1; unclear D gene. The CDR3 is 14 amino acids. Per the germline V gene, CDR1 is LGHDT and CDR2 is YNNKEL (reference sequence). With 2 bases removed from V and 4 bases from J, the gap between germline ends came to 9 bases. The CDR3 region has the DNA TGTGCCAGCAGCCAAATATCTAAATACAATGAGCAGTTCTTC. This codes for CASSQISKYNEQFF.

This clonotype was seen only once. The CDR3 is CSVAAGGVSYNEQFF. In DNA form, the CDR3 reads TGCAGCGTTGCGGCTGGGGGGGTTTCCTACAATGAGCAGTTCTTC. This chain uses TRBV29-1 with TRBJ2-1; 7 bases fit TRBD2. V shed 4 bases, J shed 1 base, and the junction held 7 bases outside the gene matches. This CDR3 comprises 15 residues. CDR1 is SQVTM, CDR2 ANQGSEA, per germline.

This clonotype was found a few times. The V and J genes are TRBV5-6 and TRBJ1-2, with no clear D. The CDR3 is made up of 13 amino acids. The germline V gene encodes CDR1 SGHDT and CDR2 YYEEEE. V lost 4 bases and J 4 bases, leaving 11 bases between the germline ends. CDR3 loop: CASSPEGLYGYTF. CDR3 bases: TGTGCCAGCAGCCCGGAGGGCCTCTATGGCTACACCTTC. The entire variable domain, with the rest obtained from reference TRBV5-6 and TRBJ1-2, is as follows: DAGVTQSPTHLIKTRGQQVTLRCSPKSGHDTVSWYQQALGQGPQFIFQYYEEEERQRGNFPDRFSGHQFPNYSSELNVNALLLGDSALYLCASSPEGLYGYTFGSGTRLTVV.

The V call is TRBV28, the J call TRBJ1-5, with D maybe TRBD1 (5 bases). V was pared by 4 bases and J by 6 bases, with 13 bases between. The V gene's germline CDR1 is MDHEN and CDR2 SYDVKM. There are 14 residues in the CDR3. The CDR3 bases are TGTGCCAGCAGTTCCGGGACGACGGTTCAGCCCCAGCATTTT. Protein: CASSSGTTVQPQHF.

V is TRBV4-3 and J is TRBJ2-3; 8 bases are shared with TRBD2. The V gene end was trimmed by 1 base and the J gene end by 2 bases; junction bases not matched to a gene: 11. The CDR3 runs 18 residues. Germline V lookup: CDR1 LGHNA, CDR2 YSLEER. The CDR3 loop is CASSQGRLSGGITDTQYF. The CDR3 coding sequence is TGCGCCAGCAGCCAAGGACGGTTGAGCGGGGGAATCACAGATACGCAGTATTTT.

The J gene is TRBJ2-1, the V gene TRBV7-2, with TRBD2 matching 11 bases. CDR1 is SGHTA and CDR2 is FQGNSA in the germline V gene. CDR3 length: 17 amino acids. V was pared by 1 base and J by 4 bases, with 6 bases of the junction left unmatched. CDR3 in DNA: TGTGCCAGCAGCTTAGTTAGCGGGGGGGCGTATTACAATGAGCAGTTCTTC. Translated: CASSLVSGGAYYNEQFF. Full variable domain (remainder filled in from reference TRBV7-2 and TRBJ2-1): GAGVSQSPSNKVTEKGKDVELRCDPISGHTALYWYRQSLGQGLEFLIYFQGNSAPDKSGLPSDRFSAERTGGSVSTLTIQRTQQEDSAVYLCASSLVSGGAYYNEQFFGPGTRLTVL.